The clone carrying this TCR beta chain appeared once. The data stem from a study of shared clonotypes between healthy human individuals. The material for each subset, its genomic DNA, was split evenly across several immunoSEQ plates. Assay: immunoSEQ multiplex PCR; the TCRdb copy retains only in-frame clones and omits some. The repertoire holds a few million clones, about 92% seen once, with around 0.4% in the top ten. V shed 2 bases and J shed 2 bases, with 19 bases lying between them. Germline assignment: CDR1 KGHSH and CDR2 LQKENI. The CDR3 is 17 amino acids. Input material: naive CD4+ T cells from PBMCs. This sample's subset: CD45RA+ positively selected. The receptor was isolated from a young man in good health. Some clones in this sample may be carry-over from other donors' samples. The rearrangement uses TRBV18 and TRBJ2-7; D may be TRBD1 (7 bases). In DNA, the CDR3 is TGTGCCAGCTCACCATCTTTTGGGCAGGGGGGTACCTACGAGCAGTACTTC. Translated: CASSPSFGQGGTYEQYF. Looking up the rest from reference TRBV18 and TRBJ2-7 gives the full variable domain: NAGVMQNPRHLVRRRGQEARLRCSPMKGHSHVYWYRQLPEEGLKFMVYLQKENIIDESGMPKERFSAEFPKEGPSILRIQQVVRGDSAAYFCASSPSFGQGGTYEQYFGPGTRLTVT.